The subject of this entry is one T cell receptor (beta chain). Measured with immunoSEQ multiplex PCR; TCRdb has only the in-frame clones, and not every one. The sample has about 210,000 clones, approximately 92% seen once. This sample was included in a study of T cell responses to AZD1222 COVID-19 vaccine. The sample consisted of peripheral blood, taken on day 0 of AZD1222 vaccination. The receptor's source is an adult in good health.

CDR3 in amino acids: CASKAAAARDTQYF. The CDR3 coding sequence is TGTGCCAGCAAAGCGGCCGCCGCGAGAGATACGCAGTATTTT. This chain links TRBV2 with TRBJ2-3, with a weak D call TRBD2 (5 bases). The V end was cut by 7 bases, the J end by 5 bases, with 16 bases between. The CDR3 spans 14 residues. From germline, CDR1 is SNHLY and CDR2 FYNNEI. The entire variable domain, with the rest obtained from reference TRBV2 and TRBJ2-3, is as follows: EPEVTQTPSHQVTQMGQEVILRCVPISNHLYFYWYRQILGQKVEFLVSFYNNEISEKSEIFDDQFSVERPDGSNFTLKIRSTKLEDSAMYFCASKAAAARDTQYFGPGTRLTVL.